This is a list of T cell receptor beta chains from one sample in a study of human T cells and chemical hapten exposure. One entry per CDR3 protein results from TCRdb running MiXCR on the RACE reads. The repertoire holds approximately 340,000 distinct CDR3 sequences, with roughly 6.9% as singletons. The sample consisted of whole blood, taken in connection with sensitization to the hapten diphenylcyclopropenone (DPC). The receptors were gathered from a woman aged 18-35 years with alopecia areata. Some clones in this sample may be carry-over from other donors' samples. The CDR3 runs from the conserved cysteine through the conserved F or W. D genes are given only for firm matches. Size is omitted from some rows. Given values are once, few, many or a class for expanded clones.

clone_size: many
v_call: TRBV20-1
j_call: TRBJ2-3
d_call: -
cdr3_aa: CSARPDLASTDTQYF
cdr3_nt: TGCAGTGCTAGGCCGGACCTAGCCAGCACAGATACGCAGTATTTT

clone_size: few
v_call: TRBV12-3/TRBV12-4
j_call: TRBJ1-1
d_call: TRBD1
cdr3_aa: CASSLTGQGSTEAFF
cdr3_nt: TGTGCCAGCAGTTTGACGGGACAGGGAAGCACTGAAGCTTTCTTT

clone_size: many
v_call: TRBV7-2
j_call: TRBJ2-2
d_call: -
cdr3_aa: CASSFLLHGELFF
cdr3_nt: TGTGCCAGCAGCTTTTTGTTGCACGGGGAGCTGTTTTTT

clone_size: few
v_call: TRBV3-1
j_call: TRBJ2-2
d_call: -
cdr3_aa: CASSQGYAGELFF
cdr3_nt: TGTGCCAGCAGCCAAGGGTACGCCGGGGAGCTGTTTTTT

clone_size: many
v_call: TRBV6-6
j_call: TRBJ2-1
d_call: -
cdr3_aa: CASSYGSGNEQFF
cdr3_nt: TGTGCCAGCAGTTACGGGTCCGGGAATGAGCAGTTCTTC

clone_size: -
v_call: TRBV6-2/TRBV6-3
j_call: TRBJ1-5
d_call: -
cdr3_aa: CASSHAGDHQPQHF
cdr3_nt: TGTGCCAGCAGCCACGCAGGGGATCACCAGCCCCAGCATTTT

clone_size: many
v_call: TRBV7-2
j_call: TRBJ2-5
d_call: -
cdr3_aa: CASSGPRDIYTGHQETQYF
cdr3_nt: TGTGCCAGCAGCGGGCCCCGCGATATATATACAGGGCACCAAGAGACCCAGTACTTC

clone_size: few
v_call: TRBV2
j_call: TRBJ1-4
d_call: -
cdr3_aa: CASRPLYTTNEKLFF
cdr3_nt: TGTGCCAGCAGACCCCTGTACACAACTAATGAAAAACTGTTTTTT

clone_size: few
v_call: TRBV9
j_call: TRBJ1-6
d_call: -
cdr3_aa: CASSGRAGKGNSPLHF
cdr3_nt: TGTGCCAGCAGCGGGCGGGCAGGGAAAGGGAATTCACCCCTCCACTTT

clone_size: few
v_call: TRBV2
j_call: TRBJ1-5
d_call: -
cdr3_aa: CASSDRRTNQPQHF
cdr3_nt: TGTGCCAGCAGTGATCGACGGACCAATCAGCCCCAGCATTTT

clone_size: many
v_call: TRBV6-5
j_call: TRBJ2-3
d_call: -
cdr3_aa: CASRTTDTQYF
cdr3_nt: TGTGCCAGCAGGACCACAGATACGCAGTATTTT

clone_size: few
v_call: TRBV25-1
j_call: TRBJ2-7
d_call: TRBD2
cdr3_aa: CASSMSGASYEQYF
cdr3_nt: TGTGCCAGCAGTATGAGCGGGGCCTCCTACGAGCAGTACTTC

clone_size: few
v_call: TRBV2
j_call: TRBJ2-1
d_call: TRBD2
cdr3_aa: CASTTSGGSSYNEQFF
cdr3_nt: TGTGCCAGCACAACTAGCGGGGGCAGCTCCTACAATGAGCAGTTCTTC

clone_size: many
v_call: TRBV11-2
j_call: TRBJ2-1
d_call: -
cdr3_aa: CASSLDGTQYNEQFF
cdr3_nt: TGTGCCAGCAGCTTAGATGGGACGCAGTACAATGAGCAGTTCTTC

clone_size: few
v_call: TRBV2
j_call: TRBJ2-1
d_call: TRBD1
cdr3_aa: CASSEAAQGVYNEQFF
cdr3_nt: TGTGCCAGCAGTGAAGCGGCCCAGGGGGTATACAATGAGCAGTTCTTC

clone_size: many
v_call: TRBV3-1
j_call: TRBJ2-2
d_call: TRBD2
cdr3_aa: CASSPGGGATGELFF
cdr3_nt: TGTGCCAGCAGCCCCGGCGGGGGGGCGACCGGGGAGCTGTTTTTT

clone_size: -
v_call: TRBV5-1
j_call: TRBJ2-3
d_call: -
cdr3_aa: CASSGGYSSTDTQYF
cdr3_nt: TGCGCCAGCAGCGGCGGGTACTCTAGCACAGATACGCAGTATTTT

clone_size: -
v_call: TRBV10-3
j_call: TRBJ2-2
d_call: -
cdr3_aa: CAISVKRQDTGELFF
cdr3_nt: TGTGCCATCAGTGTAAAGAGACAGGACACCGGGGAGCTGTTTTTT

clone_size: many
v_call: TRBV12-3/TRBV12-4
j_call: TRBJ1-6
d_call: -
cdr3_aa: CASGRGENSPLHF
cdr3_nt: TGTGCCAGCGGACGGGGTGAAAATTCACCCCTCCACTTT

clone_size: many
v_call: TRBV5-6
j_call: TRBJ1-1
d_call: -
cdr3_aa: CASSYGGVGGTEAFF
cdr3_nt: TGTGCCAGCAGCTACGGAGGGGTCGGGGGCACTGAAGCTTTCTTT

clone_size: few
v_call: TRBV4-3
j_call: TRBJ2-4
d_call: TRBD1
cdr3_aa: CASSQEGPGQGRDIQYF
cdr3_nt: TGCGCCAGCAGCCAAGAAGGACCGGGACAGGGTAGAGACATTCAGTACTTC

clone_size: -
v_call: TRBV6-2/TRBV6-3
j_call: TRBJ2-3
d_call: TRBD1
cdr3_aa: CASSETGTGPDTQYF
cdr3_nt: TGTGCCAGCAGCGAAACCGGGACAGGGCCAGATACGCAGTATTTT

clone_size: many
v_call: TRBV2
j_call: TRBJ2-6
d_call: -
cdr3_aa: CASSVGANVLTF
cdr3_nt: TGTGCCAGCAGTGTAGGGGCCAACGTCCTGACTTTC

clone_size: -
v_call: TRBV28
j_call: TRBJ1-1
d_call: -
cdr3_aa: CASSRHMNTEAFF
cdr3_nt: TGTGCCAGCAGTCGACACATGAACACTGAAGCTTTCTTT

clone_size: once
v_call: TRBV6-2/TRBV6-3
j_call: TRBJ1-1
d_call: TRBD1
cdr3_aa: CATYRQGWNTEAFF
cdr3_nt: TGTGCCACCTACCGACAGGGCTGGAACACTGAAGCTTTCTTT

clone_size: many
v_call: TRBV10-3
j_call: TRBJ2-2
d_call: TRBD2
cdr3_aa: CATGLARNTGELFF
cdr3_nt: TGTGCCACCGGACTAGCGAGGAACACCGGGGAGCTGTTTTTT

clone_size: many
v_call: TRBV6-6
j_call: TRBJ1-3
d_call: TRBD1
cdr3_aa: CASSHQQGNTIYF
cdr3_nt: TGTGCCAGCAGCCATCAACAGGGGAACACCATATATTTT

clone_size: many
v_call: TRBV12-3/TRBV12-4
j_call: TRBJ1-1
d_call: -
cdr3_aa: CASSFGQGRPGDTEAFF
cdr3_nt: TGTGCCAGCAGCTTTGGTCAGGGTCGACCTGGGGACACTGAAGCTTTCTTT

clone_size: many
v_call: TRBV7-9
j_call: TRBJ2-3
d_call: TRBD1
cdr3_aa: CASSLGDRAADTQYF
cdr3_nt: TGTGCCAGCAGCCTTGGAGACAGGGCGGCAGATACGCAGTATTTT

clone_size: few
v_call: TRBV11-2
j_call: TRBJ2-3
d_call: TRBD2
cdr3_aa: CASSLVGLAGVSDTQYF
cdr3_nt: TGTGCCAGCAGCTTAGTCGGGCTAGCGGGGGTTTCGGATACGCAGTATTTT

clone_size: -
v_call: TRBV6-5
j_call: TRBJ1-5
d_call: TRBD1
cdr3_aa: CASSYSYRGQPQHF
cdr3_nt: TGTGCCAGCAGTTACTCGTACAGGGGCCAGCCCCAGCATTTT

clone_size: many
v_call: TRBV18
j_call: TRBJ2-3
d_call: -
cdr3_aa: CASSPGDNSFDTQYF
cdr3_nt: TGTGCCAGCTCACCAGGGGACAACTCCTTTGATACGCAGTATTTT

clone_size: many
v_call: TRBV4-1
j_call: TRBJ2-7
d_call: -
cdr3_aa: CASTRDAGSYEQYF
cdr3_nt: TGCGCCAGCACCCGGGACGCCGGCTCCTACGAGCAGTACTTC

clone_size: many
v_call: TRBV7-6
j_call: TRBJ2-5
d_call: -
cdr3_aa: CASSQTGAPTQETQYF
cdr3_nt: TGTGCCAGCAGTCAGACCGGGGCACCCACCCAAGAGACCCAGTACTTC

clone_size: once
v_call: TRBV12-3/TRBV12-4
j_call: TRBJ1-6
d_call: -
cdr3_aa: CASGRNWDSPLHF
cdr3_nt: TGTGCCAGCGGCAGGAATTGGGATTCACCCCTCCACTTT

clone_size: -
v_call: TRBV2
j_call: TRBJ1-1
d_call: -
cdr3_aa: CASVPGQRTEAFF
cdr3_nt: TGTGCCAGCGTACCGGGACAACGCACTGAAGCTTTCTTT

clone_size: few
v_call: TRBV10-2
j_call: TRBJ2-1
d_call: -
cdr3_aa: CASSESTILVRGFF
cdr3_nt: TGCGCCAGCAGTGAGTCGACGATCCTAGTCAGGGGGTTCTTC

clone_size: few
v_call: TRBV5-5
j_call: TRBJ2-3
d_call: TRBD1
cdr3_aa: CASSEGQGSPDTQYF
cdr3_nt: TGTGCCAGCAGTGAGGGACAGGGAAGCCCAGATACGCAGTATTTT

clone_size: -
v_call: TRBV28
j_call: TRBJ2-1
d_call: TRBD1
cdr3_aa: CASTGTGRGGLSYNEQFF
cdr3_nt: TGTGCCAGCACCGGGACAGGGAGGGGGGGCCTCTCCTACAATGAGCAGTTCTTC

clone_size: -
v_call: TRBV9
j_call: TRBJ2-3
d_call: -
cdr3_aa: CASSTGLDYGGMKDTQYF
cdr3_nt: TGTGCCAGCAGCACGGGTCTAGATTACGGGGGAATGAAAGATACGCAGTATTTT

clone_size: few
v_call: TRBV27
j_call: TRBJ1-5
d_call: TRBD1
cdr3_aa: CASSRDRHQPQHF
cdr3_nt: TGTGCCAGCAGCCGGGACAGGCATCAGCCCCAGCATTTT

clone_size: -
v_call: TRBV6-1
j_call: TRBJ1-2
d_call: TRBD1
cdr3_aa: CASSSDRGYGYTF
cdr3_nt: TGTGCCAGCAGTTCGGACAGGGGCTATGGCTACACCTTC